These 4 T cell receptor beta chains were all obtained from the same sample, sequenced in a study of blood T cell repertoires in COVID-19. Sequenced by immunoSEQ multiplex PCR; TCRdb stores in-frame clones only, minus some. Of about 140,000 clones in the sample, around 81% were seen once. Sequenced sample: peripheral blood. These receptors all stem from a human donor in a cohort sampled during active COVID-19.

The rearrangement joins TRBV5-5 to TRBJ1-1; 7 bases map to TRBD1. J lost 6 bases, V lost 1 base, and 9 bases had no gene match. The germline V gene has CDR1 SGHKS and CDR2 YYEKEE (reference sequence). The CDR3 runs 15 residues. CDR3 nucleotide sequence: TGTGCCAGCAGCTTGAACCCCGGGACAGCCTCTGAAGCTTTCTTT. Encoded protein: CASSLNPGTASEAFF.

This clone has a single count. This chain joins TRBV6-5 and TRBJ2-7; D not certain. The CDR3 has 11 amino acids. Between the trimmed V and J ends, which lost 9 bases and 12 bases, there was a span of 18 bases. Germline V lookup: CDR1 MNHEY, CDR2 SVGAGI. CDR3 amino acids: CASLRGSLRYF. CDR3 sequence (DNA): TGTGCCAGTCTGCGAGGTTCCCTGCGGTACTTC.

CDR3 DNA sequence: TGTGCCAGCAGCGGGGGGCGGCAATGGAGGAATGGCTACACCTTC. Its translation: CASSGGRQWRNGYTF. The chain links TRBV9 to TRBJ1-2; maybe TRBD1 (6 bases). This CDR3 comprises 15 residues. Per the germline V gene, CDR1 is SGDLS and CDR2 is YYNGEE. Trimming cost V 3 bases and J 6 bases, with 18 bases left between them. The full variable domain, with the rest looked up from reference TRBV9 and TRBJ1-2, is DSGVTQTPKHLITATGQRVTLRCSPRSGDLSVYWYQQSLDQGLQFLIQYYNGEERAKGNILERFSAQQFPDLHSELNLSSLELGDSALYFCASSGGRQWRNGYTFGSGTRLTVV.

This rearrangement joins TRBV10-2 to TRBJ2-7, with D possibly TRBD1 on 5 matching bases. Between the trimmed V and J ends, which lost 2 bases and 3 bases, there was a span of 14 bases. The length of the CDR3 is 15 residues. CDR1 is WSHSY, CDR2 SAAADI, per germline. The CDR3 nucleotides read TGCGCCAGCAGTGAGCGTCGTGGGGCTTACTACGAGCAGTACTTC. It is translated as CASSERRGAYYEQYF.